This T cell receptor beta chain was captured by sequencing in a study of technical replicates of blood from a handful of donors. V trimming: 4 bases; J trimming: 6 bases; junction bases outside the gene matches: 11. Germline CDR1 is SGHNT and CDR2 is YYREEE (reference sequence). The CDR3 is 16 amino acids. Repertoires were generated with immunoSEQ multiplex PCR, while TCRdb's copy carries only in-frame clones and drops some. The sample has tens of thousands of clones, around 93% seen once. The sample taken for sequencing was T cells isolated from PBMCs. This receptor was taken from a human donor in good health. V is TRBV5-4 and J is TRBJ2-1; 9 positions match TRBD1. Here the CDR3 reads CASSGPGQGVPNEQFF. The DNA for the CDR3 is TGTGCCAGCAGCGGACCGGGACAGGGTGTCCCCAATGAGCAGTTCTTC.